This section outlines one T cell receptor beta chain sequence together with its context. This sample was taken from a study of shared T cell receptors in the human thymus. Trimming left V 3 bases short and J 0 bases short, with 12 bases between. Germline lookup yields CDR1 LGHNA and CDR2 YNFKEQ. CDR3 length: 16 amino acids. Sequenced by immunoSEQ multiplex PCR; TCRdb stores in-frame clones only, minus some. Seen here are a few hundred thousand clones, around 93% observed once, and the top ten hold roughly 0.02%. Sequences were obtained from thymocytes. This TCR was recovered from a human donor. The chain couples TRBV4-2 to TRBJ1-5; D perhaps matches TRBD1 (5 bases). CDR3 in amino acids: CASSQPYTGSNQPQHF. In DNA form, the CDR3 reads TGTGCCAGCAGCCAGCCCTATACAGGTAGCAATCAGCCCCAGCATTTT.